This T cell receptor beta chain emerged from a study of T cell responses to AZD1222 COVID-19 vaccine (dated by TCRdb to the early 2020s). Study-level background: AZD1222 recipients with second doses at about 4 weeks or about 12 weeks were pooled, because spike-specific TCR depth and breadth did not differ between schedules. A total of 233 trial participants underwent TCR sequencing, of whom more than 200 had received two doses of AZD1222 and approximately 26 had received two doses of the MenACWY control vaccine. Trial participants were enrolled into age subgroups of 18-55, 56-69 and 70-plus years, which contained 148, 28 and 57 TCR-sequenced participants, respectively. Beyond this particular receptor, the publication reports: Reportedly, close to half of the unique spike-specific TCRs recognized epitopes lying outside the regions that are mutated in the B.1.351 and B.1.1.7 variants. A significant rise in spike-specific TCR breadth and depth was observed after two AZD1222 doses relative to day 0 and relative to MenACWY recipients. Because no day 14 peak-response samples were available, repertoires were characterized only after the peak T cell response. Participants were mostly white British and included more females than males, and it was suggested by the authors that clonal diversity may have been underestimated. CD4 TCRs associated with the vaccine covered the entire spike protein, and the dominant responses were in regions 160-218 and 743-854. Conclusions about previously exposed vaccinees are limited, since just 6 or 7 AZD1222 recipients were seropositive for SARS-CoV-2 at baseline. In the small 56-69-year group, the increase in depth fell short of significance, most likely because of low power.

As encoded in the germline V gene (reference sequence), CDR1 is MNHNY while CDR2 is SVGAGI. V and J lose 10 bases and 1 base, and a span of 11 bases separates them. The CDR3 goes from the cysteine to the phenylalanine over 13 residues. The entry retains the CDR3 DNA only, 39 bases that are in frame from base 1. In light of the paper, this sample's time point label describes: baseline before first vaccination. Vaccinee samples were obtained from the UK trials COV001 and COV002, which included a single-blind randomized controlled phase 2/3 trial of AZD1222 (ChAdOx1 nCoV-19) in healthy adults. For TCRbeta chain sequencing, PBMC samples were collected from trial participants at day 0 and at day 28 after the second dose. The CDR3 regions of human TCRbeta chains were analyzed by immunosequencing. As for the original processing: TCRs in the repertoires were matched against a reference library of SARS-CoV-2-specific TCRs that had been generated with the MIRA antigen-specificity platform. Breadth was defined as the fraction of unique TCRs that were SARS-CoV-2-associated, and depth was defined as the fraction of total T cells that were SARS-CoV-2-associated. Using the MIRA data, every spike-specific TCR was mapped to the spike region that the TCR reacted to and assigned to either a CD4 or a CD8 class. Log10-transformed breadth and depth values were compared by one-way ANOVA with Sidak's multiple comparisons tests. TCRdb re-hosts the immuneACCESS table, in-frame sequences only. Its copies lack some clones; in the studies checked, an unresolved V gene accounts for under half of them, and the cause for the rest is not known. V and J calls and clone size come straight from that table; D and trimming were deduced from the DNA. The sample table holds about 110,000 clones, of which about 85% were seen once. The ten biggest clones cover 3.2% of the sample.

Turning to this clone: Its antigen remains unidentified. Base qualities were left out, and no much larger clone turns up one base away.

The sample here was peripheral blood, taken on day 0 of AZD1222 vaccination. The clonotype comes from an adult in good health. The chain joins TRBV6-6 to TRBJ1-5; the D gene is unclear. The CDR3 in this case is CAITGGSNQPQHF. The DNA sequence is TGTGCCATCACGGGCGGCAGCAATCAGCCCCAGCATTTT.